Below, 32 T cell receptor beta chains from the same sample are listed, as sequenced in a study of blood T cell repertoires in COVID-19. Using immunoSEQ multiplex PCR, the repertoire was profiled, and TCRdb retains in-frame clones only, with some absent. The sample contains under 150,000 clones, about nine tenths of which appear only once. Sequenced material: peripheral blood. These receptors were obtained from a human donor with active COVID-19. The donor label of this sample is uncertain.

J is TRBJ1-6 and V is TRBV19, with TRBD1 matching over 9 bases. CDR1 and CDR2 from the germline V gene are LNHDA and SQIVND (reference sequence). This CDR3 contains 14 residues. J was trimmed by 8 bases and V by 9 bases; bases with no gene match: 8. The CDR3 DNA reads TGTGCCAGCAACACCGGGACAGGGTATTCACCCCTCCACTTT. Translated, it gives CASNTGTGYSPLHF.

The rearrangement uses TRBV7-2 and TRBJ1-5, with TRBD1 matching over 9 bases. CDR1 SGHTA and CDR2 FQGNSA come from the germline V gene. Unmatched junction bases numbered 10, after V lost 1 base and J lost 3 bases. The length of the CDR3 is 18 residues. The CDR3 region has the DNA TGTGCCAGCAGCTTAGTATCGGGGACAGGGAATTTCAATCAGCCCCAGCATTTT. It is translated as CASSLVSGTGNFNQPQHF.

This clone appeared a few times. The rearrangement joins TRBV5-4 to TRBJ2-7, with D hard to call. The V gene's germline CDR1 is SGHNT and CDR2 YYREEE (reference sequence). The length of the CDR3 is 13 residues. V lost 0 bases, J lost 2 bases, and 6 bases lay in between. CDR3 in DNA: TGTGCCAGCAGCTTGGACAGAACCTACGAGCAGTACTTC. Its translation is CASSLDRTYEQYF.

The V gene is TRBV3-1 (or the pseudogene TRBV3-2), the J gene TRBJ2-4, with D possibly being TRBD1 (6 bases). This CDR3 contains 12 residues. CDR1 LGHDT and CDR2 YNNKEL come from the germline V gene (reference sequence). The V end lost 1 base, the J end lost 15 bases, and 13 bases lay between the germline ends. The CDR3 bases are TGTGCCAGCAGCCAAGTAGCAGGGGAGCGGTACTTC. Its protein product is CASSQVAGERYF.

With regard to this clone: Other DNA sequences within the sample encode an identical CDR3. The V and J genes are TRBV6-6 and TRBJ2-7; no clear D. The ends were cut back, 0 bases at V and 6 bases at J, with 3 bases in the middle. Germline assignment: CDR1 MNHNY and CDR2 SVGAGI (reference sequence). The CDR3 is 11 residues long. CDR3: CASSYSSEQYF. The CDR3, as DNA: TGTGCCAGCAGTTACTCGAGCGAGCAGTACTTC.

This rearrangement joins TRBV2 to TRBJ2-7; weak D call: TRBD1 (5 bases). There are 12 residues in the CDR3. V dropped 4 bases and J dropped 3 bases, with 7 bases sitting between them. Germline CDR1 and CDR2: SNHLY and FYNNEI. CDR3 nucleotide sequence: TGTGCCAGCAGTGTTCAGGGCTACGAGCAGTACTTC. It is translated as CASSVQGYEQYF. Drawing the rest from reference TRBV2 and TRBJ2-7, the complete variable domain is EPEVTQTPSHQVTQMGQEVILRCVPISNHLYFYWYRQILGQKVEFLVSFYNNEISEKSEIFDDQFSVERPDGSNFTLKIRSTKLEDSAMYFCASSVQGYEQYFGPGTRLTVT.

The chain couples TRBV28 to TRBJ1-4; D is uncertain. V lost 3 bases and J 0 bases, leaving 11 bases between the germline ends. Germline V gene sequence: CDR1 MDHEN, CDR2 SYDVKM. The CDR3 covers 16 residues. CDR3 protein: CASSFGVRATNEKLFF. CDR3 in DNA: TGTGCCAGCAGTTTTGGGGTGAGGGCAACTAATGAAAAACTGTTTTTT.

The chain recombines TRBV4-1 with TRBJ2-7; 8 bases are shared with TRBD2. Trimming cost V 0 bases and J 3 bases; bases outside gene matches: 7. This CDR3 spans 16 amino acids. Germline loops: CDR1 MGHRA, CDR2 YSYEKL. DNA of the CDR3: TGCGCCAGCAGCCAAGATTTAGGGCTAGCGGGCTACGAGCAGTACTTC. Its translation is CASSQDLGLAGYEQYF.

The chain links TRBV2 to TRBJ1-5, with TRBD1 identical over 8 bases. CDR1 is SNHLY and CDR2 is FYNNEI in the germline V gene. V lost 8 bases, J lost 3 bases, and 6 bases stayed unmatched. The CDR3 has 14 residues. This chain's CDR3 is CASGRQGYNQPQHF. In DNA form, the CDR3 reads TGTGCCAGCGGGAGACAGGGGTACAATCAGCCCCAGCATTTT.

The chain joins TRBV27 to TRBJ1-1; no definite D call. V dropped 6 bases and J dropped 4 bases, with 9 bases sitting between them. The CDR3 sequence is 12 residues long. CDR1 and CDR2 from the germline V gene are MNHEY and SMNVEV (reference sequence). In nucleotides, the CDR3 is TGTGCCAGCAGGGCAACGTTCACTGAAGCTTTCTTT. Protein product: CASRATFTEAFF.

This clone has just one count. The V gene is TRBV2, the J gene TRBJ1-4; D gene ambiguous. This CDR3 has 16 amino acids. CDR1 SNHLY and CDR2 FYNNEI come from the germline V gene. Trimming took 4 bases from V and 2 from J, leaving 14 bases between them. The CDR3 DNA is TGTGCCAGCAGTGGCTTCATCGTACTCACTAATGAAAAACTGTTTTTT. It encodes CASSGFIVLTNEKLFF.

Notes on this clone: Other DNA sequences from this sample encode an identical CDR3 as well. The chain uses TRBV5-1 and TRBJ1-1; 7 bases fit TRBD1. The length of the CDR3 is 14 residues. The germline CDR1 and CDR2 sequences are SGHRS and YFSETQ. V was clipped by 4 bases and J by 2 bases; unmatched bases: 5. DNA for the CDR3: TGCGCCAGCAGCGGTGGGACAGCCAACACTGAAGCTTTCTTT. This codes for CASSGGTANTEAFF. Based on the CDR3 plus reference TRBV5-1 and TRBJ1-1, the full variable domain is KAGVTQTPRYLIKTRGQQVTLSCSPISGHRSVSWYQQTPGQGLQFLFEYFSETQRNKGNFPGRFSGRQFSNSRSEMNVSTLELGDSALYLCASSGGTANTEAFFGQGTRLTVV.

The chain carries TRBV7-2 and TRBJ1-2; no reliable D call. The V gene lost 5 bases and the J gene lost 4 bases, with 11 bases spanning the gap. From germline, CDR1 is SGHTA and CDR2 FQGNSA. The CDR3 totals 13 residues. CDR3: CASSPRTSYGYTF. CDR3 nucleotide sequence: TGTGCCAGCAGCCCAAGAACCAGCTATGGCTACACCTTC.

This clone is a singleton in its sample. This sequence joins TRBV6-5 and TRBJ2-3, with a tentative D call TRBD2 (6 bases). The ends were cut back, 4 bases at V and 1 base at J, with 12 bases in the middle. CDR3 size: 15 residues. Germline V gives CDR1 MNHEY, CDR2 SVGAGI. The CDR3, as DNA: TGTGCCAGCAGTTTTCGGGTAGCGGGCACAGATACGCAGTATTTT. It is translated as CASSFRVAGTDTQYF.

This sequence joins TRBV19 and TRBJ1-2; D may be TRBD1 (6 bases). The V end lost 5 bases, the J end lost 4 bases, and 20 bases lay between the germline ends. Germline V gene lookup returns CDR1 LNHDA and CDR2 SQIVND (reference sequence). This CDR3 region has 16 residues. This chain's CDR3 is CASSLKGAGATYGYTF. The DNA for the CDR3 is TGTGCCAGTAGTCTCAAGGGCGCGGGGGCCACCTATGGCTACACCTTC.

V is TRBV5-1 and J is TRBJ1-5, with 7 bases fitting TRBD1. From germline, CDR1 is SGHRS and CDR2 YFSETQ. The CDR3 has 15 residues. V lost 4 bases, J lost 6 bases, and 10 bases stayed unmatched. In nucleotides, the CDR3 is TGCGCCAGCAGCCCGGAAACAGGGGTAGGTCAGCCCCAGCATTTT. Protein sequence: CASSPETGVGQPQHF.

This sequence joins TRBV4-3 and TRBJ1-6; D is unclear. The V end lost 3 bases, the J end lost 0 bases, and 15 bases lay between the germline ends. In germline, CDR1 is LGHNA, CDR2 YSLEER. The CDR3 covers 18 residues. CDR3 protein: CASSHGLLRSSYNSPLHF. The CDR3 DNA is TGCGCCAGCAGCCACGGCCTCCTTAGGAGCTCCTATAATTCACCCCTCCACTTT.

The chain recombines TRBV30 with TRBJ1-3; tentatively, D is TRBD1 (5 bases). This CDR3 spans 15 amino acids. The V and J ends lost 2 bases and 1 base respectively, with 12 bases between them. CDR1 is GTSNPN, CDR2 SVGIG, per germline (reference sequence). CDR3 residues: CAWSLGAVSGNTIYF. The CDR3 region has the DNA TGTGCCTGGAGTTTAGGGGCAGTTTCTGGAAACACCATATATTTT.

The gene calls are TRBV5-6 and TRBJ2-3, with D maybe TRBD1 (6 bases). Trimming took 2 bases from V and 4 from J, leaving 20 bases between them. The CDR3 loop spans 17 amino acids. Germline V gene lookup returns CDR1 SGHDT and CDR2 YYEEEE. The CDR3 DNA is TGTGCCAGCAGCTTTAAACCAGGGGTCGGAGGCGCAGATACGCAGTATTTT. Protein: CASSFKPGVGGADTQYF.

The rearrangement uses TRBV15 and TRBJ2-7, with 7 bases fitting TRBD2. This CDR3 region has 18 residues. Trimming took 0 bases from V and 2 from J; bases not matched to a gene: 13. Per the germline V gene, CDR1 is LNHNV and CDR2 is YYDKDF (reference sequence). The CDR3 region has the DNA TGTGCCACCAGCAGAGAGGGGCCCGGGGGGAGGTTCCCCTACGAGCAGTACTTC. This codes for CATSREGPGGRFPYEQYF.

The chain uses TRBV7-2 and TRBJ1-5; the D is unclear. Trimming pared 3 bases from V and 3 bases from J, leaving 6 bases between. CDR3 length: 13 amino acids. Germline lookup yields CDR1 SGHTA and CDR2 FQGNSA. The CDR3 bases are TGTGCCAGCAGCTTGCGTCTCAATCAGCCCCAGCATTTT. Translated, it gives CASSLRLNQPQHF.

This CDR3 is CASSFTLAGAGDTQYF. The CDR3 bases are TGTGCCAGCAGCTTCACGCTAGCGGGGGCCGGGGATACGCAGTATTTT. This rearrangement joins TRBV11-3 to TRBJ2-3, with 10 nucleotides matching TRBD2. The CDR3 is 16 residues long. J gave up 6 bases and V 3 bases, and 9 bases lay outside the gene matches. The germline V gene has CDR1 SGHNT and CDR2 YENEEA.

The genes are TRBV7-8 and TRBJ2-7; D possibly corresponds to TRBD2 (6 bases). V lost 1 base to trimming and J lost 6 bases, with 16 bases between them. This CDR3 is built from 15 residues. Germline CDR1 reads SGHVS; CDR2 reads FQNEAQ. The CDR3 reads CASSLVSGLGGEQYF. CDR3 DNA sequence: TGTGCCAGCAGCTTAGTTTCGGGACTTGGGGGCGAGCAGTACTTC.

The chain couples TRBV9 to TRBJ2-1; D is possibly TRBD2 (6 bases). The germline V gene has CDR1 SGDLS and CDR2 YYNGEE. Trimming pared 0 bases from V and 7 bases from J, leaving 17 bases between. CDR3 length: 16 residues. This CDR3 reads CASSVAATRDLNEQFF. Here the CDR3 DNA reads TGTGCCAGCAGCGTAGCTGCGACTAGGGATTTAAATGAGCAGTTCTTC. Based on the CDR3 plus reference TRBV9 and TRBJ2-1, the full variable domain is DSGVTQTPKHLITATGQRVTLRCSPRSGDLSVYWYQQSLDQGLQFLIQYYNGEERAKGNILERFSAQQFPDLHSELNLSSLELGDSALYFCASSVAATRDLNEQFFGPGTRLTVL.

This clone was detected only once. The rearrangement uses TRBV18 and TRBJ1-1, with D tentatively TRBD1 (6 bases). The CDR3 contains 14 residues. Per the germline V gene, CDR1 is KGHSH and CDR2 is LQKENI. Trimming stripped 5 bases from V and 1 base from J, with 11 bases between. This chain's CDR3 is CASSTRGKNTEAFF. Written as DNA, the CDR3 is TGTGCCAGCTCAACCAGGGGAAAGAACACTGAAGCTTTCTTT.

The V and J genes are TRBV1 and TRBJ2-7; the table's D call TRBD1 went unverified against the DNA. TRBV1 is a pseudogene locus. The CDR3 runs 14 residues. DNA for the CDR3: TGCACCAGCAGCTCAGGGCCGAGCTCCTACGAGCAGTACTTC. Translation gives CTSSSGPSSYEQYF.

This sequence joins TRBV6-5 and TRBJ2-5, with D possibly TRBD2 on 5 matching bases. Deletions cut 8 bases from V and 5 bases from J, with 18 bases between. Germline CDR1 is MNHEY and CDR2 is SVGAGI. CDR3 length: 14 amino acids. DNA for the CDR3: TGTGCCAGCGGGGAGAGAAGCACATTGGAGACCCAGTACTTC. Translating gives CASGERSTLETQYF.

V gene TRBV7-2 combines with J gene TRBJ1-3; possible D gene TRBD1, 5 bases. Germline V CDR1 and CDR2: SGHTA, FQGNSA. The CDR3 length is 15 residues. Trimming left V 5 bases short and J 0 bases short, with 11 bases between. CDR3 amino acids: CASSQTVNSGNTIYF. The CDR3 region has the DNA TGTGCCAGCAGCCAGACAGTGAACTCTGGAAACACCATATATTTT.

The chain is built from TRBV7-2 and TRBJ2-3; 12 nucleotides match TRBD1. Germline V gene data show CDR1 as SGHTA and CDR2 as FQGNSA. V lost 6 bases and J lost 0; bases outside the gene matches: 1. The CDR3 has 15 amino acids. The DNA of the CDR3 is TGTGCCAGCAGGGGACAGGGGGCTAGCACAGATACGCAGTATTTT. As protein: CASRGQGASTDTQYF.

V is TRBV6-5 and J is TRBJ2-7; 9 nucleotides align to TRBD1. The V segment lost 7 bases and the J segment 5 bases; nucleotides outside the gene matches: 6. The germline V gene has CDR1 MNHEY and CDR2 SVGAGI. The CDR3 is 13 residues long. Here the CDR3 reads CASKKQGADEQYF. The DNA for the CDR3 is TGTGCCAGCAAGAAACAGGGGGCGGACGAGCAGTACTTC.

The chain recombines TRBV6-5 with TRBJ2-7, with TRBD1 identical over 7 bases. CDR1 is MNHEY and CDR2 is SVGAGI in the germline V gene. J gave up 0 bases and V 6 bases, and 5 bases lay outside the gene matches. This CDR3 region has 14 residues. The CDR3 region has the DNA TGTGCCAGCAGGTGGACAGGCAGCTCCTACGAGCAGTACTTC. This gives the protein CASRWTGSSYEQYF.

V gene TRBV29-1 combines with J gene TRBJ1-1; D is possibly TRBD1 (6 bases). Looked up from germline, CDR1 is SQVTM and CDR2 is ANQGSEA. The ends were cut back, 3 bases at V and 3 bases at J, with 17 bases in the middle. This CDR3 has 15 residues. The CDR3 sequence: CSVEGGLVGDTEAFF. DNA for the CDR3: TGCAGCGTTGAGGGGGGGCTGGTCGGGGACACTGAAGCTTTCTTT. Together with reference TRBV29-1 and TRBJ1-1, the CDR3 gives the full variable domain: SAVISQKPSRDICQRGTSLTIQCQVDSQVTMMFWYRQQPGQSLTLIATANQGSEATYESGFVIDKFPISRPNLTFSTLTVSNMSPEDSSIYLCSVEGGLVGDTEAFFGQGTRLTVV.